This T cell receptor (beta chain) was obtained from a study of metastatic and nonmetastatic thyroid tumors. Study-wide context: Repertoires of blood and of tissue (tumor or nodule) from malignant and benign thyroid patients were compared. The study, taken as a whole, reports: Significantly greater TCR beta diversity was reportedly found in malignant thyroid tumors than in benign nodules (in blood and tumor).

Treatment of any kind had been given to no patient before thyroid surgery. This clone was detected ten times or more. Its antigen is not known. After removal of 4 bases from V and 0 bases from J, the junction contained 6 bases not matched to a gene. The CDR3 is 16 residues long. Germline CDR1 is MGHRA and CDR2 is YSYEKL. Through MiXCR, TCRdb re-clonotyped the PCR reads. The repertoire includes around 30,000 clones, 3.5% to 5% of them detected once, and approximately 22% sits in the top ten. The origin of this receptor is a female donor with papillary thyroid cancer or a benign thyroid nodule (not recorded which). Some clones in this sample may be carry-over from other donors' samples. The rearrangement links TRBV4-1 to TRBJ2-5; 9 bases align to TRBD1. The sample consisted of blood. CDR3 nucleotides: TGCGCCAGCAGCCCCCGGGACAGGGCGTACCAAGAGACCCAGTACTTC. Amino acid sequence: CASSPRDRAYQETQYF.